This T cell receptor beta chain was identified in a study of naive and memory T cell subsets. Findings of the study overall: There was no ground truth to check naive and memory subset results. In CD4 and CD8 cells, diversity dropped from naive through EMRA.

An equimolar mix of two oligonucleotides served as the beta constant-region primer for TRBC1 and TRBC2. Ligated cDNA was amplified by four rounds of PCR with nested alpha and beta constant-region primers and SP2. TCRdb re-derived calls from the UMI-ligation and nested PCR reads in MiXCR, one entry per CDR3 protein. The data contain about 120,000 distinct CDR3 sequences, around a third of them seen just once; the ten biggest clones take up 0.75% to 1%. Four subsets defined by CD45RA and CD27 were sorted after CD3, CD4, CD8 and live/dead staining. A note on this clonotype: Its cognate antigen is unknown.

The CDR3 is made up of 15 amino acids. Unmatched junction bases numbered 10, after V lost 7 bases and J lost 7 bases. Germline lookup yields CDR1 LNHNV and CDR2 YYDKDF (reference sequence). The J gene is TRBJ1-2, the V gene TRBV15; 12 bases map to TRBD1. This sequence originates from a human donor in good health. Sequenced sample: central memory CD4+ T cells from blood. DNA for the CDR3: TGTGCCACCACGAAGGCGGGACAGGGGGCTGGTGGCTACACCTTC. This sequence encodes CATTKAGQGAGGYTF.